Listed below are T cell receptor beta chains from one sample, sequenced in a study of blood T cell dynamics during melanoma immunotherapy. The assay was immunoSEQ multiplex PCR, and TCRdb's table has in-frame clones only and misses some. The data show over 10,000 clones, with roughly 84% seen just once and around 9.5% held by the top ten. This specimen was blood, taken from a patient treated with checkpoint blockade. These receptors originate from a human donor with melanoma. CDR3s include the opening cysteine and the closing phenylalanine or tryptophan. A D gene is named only where the DNA matches it firmly. Clone size appears in some rows only: once, few, many, or a class for an expanded clone.

j_gene | d_gene | abundance | v_gene | CDR3aa | CDR3nt
TRBJ2-2 | NA | NA | TRBV15 | CATSRGGLIGELFF | TGTGCCACCAGCAGAGGGGGTCTCATCGGGGAGCTGTTTTTT
TRBJ2-5 | NA | NA | TRBV27 | CASSLMGNVRETQYF | TGTGCCAGCAGTTTAATGGGTAACGTTCGGGAGACCCAGTACTTC
TRBJ2-1 | TRBD1 | NA | TRBV5-1 | CASSGQGYNEQFF | TGCGCCAGCAGCGGACAGGGTTACAATGAGCAGTTCTTC
TRBJ1-1 | NA | NA | TRBV19 | CASKLNTEAFF | TGTGCCAGTAAACTGAACACTGAAGCTTTCTTT
TRBJ1-2 | NA | NA | TRBV29-1 | CSVEGGRSYGYTF | TGCAGCGTTGAAGGGGGCAGAAGCTATGGCTACACCTTC
TRBJ2-7 | NA | NA | TRBV7-8 | CASSSNSYEQYF | TGTGCCAGCAGCTCCAACAGCTACGAGCAGTACTTC
TRBJ2-7 | NA | NA | TRBV7-8 | CASSSRGAASYEQYF | TGTGCCAGCAGCTCCAGGGGAGCAGCCTCCTACGAGCAGTACTTC
TRBJ2-7 | NA | once | TRBV5-1 | CASSLAYGGNEQYF | TGCGCCAGCAGCTTGGCCTATGGGGGGAACGAGCAGTACTTC
TRBJ1-1 | NA | NA | TRBV5-1 | CASSLDVSYTEAFF | TGCGCCAGCAGCTTGGATGTCAGCTACACTGAAGCTTTCTTT
TRBJ1-6 | TRBD1 | NA | TRBV10-3 | CATRTGNSPLHF | TGTGCCACGCGGACAGGGAATTCACCCCTCCACTTT
TRBJ2-5 | NA | NA | TRBV27 | CASSPGVEWTQYF | TGTGCCAGCAGCCCGGGGGTCGAATGGACCCAGTACTTC
TRBJ2-5 | NA | NA | TRBV20-1 | CSASYQETQYF | TGCAGTGCTAGCTACCAAGAGACCCAGTACTTC
TRBJ2-2 | TRBD2 | NA | TRBV5-1 | CASRSRGGPNTGELFF | TGCGCCAGCAGGAGTCGCGGGGGGCCGAACACCGGGGAGCTGTTTTTT
TRBJ2-3 | NA | NA | TRBV5-1 | CASRTKGGAEDTQYF | TGCGCCAGCAGAACTAAGGGGGGTGCAGAAGATACGCAGTATTTT
TRBJ2-1 | NA | NA | TRBV7-9 | CASSLDGLGSNEQFF | TGTGCCAGCAGCTTAGACGGGCTGGGATCCAATGAGCAGTTCTTC
TRBJ2-7 | TRBD1 | once | TRBV20-1 | CSAAQGEQYF | TGCAGTGCTGCACAGGGGGAGCAGTACTTC
TRBJ2-7 | TRBD2 | NA | TRBV5-5 | CASSSAGGRMEQYF | TGTGCCAGCAGCTCAGCGGGAGGGCGGATGGAGCAGTACTTC
TRBJ1-1 | NA | NA | TRBV6-5 | CASSRFRDVSTEAFF | TGTGCCAGCAGTCGATTTAGGGATGTCAGCACTGAAGCTTTCTTT
TRBJ2-5 | NA | NA | TRBV19 | CASSPKSGSQETQYF | TGTGCCAGTAGTCCGAAGTCGGGGAGTCAAGAGACCCAGTACTTC
TRBJ2-7 | NA | NA | TRBV28 | CASSLHNIKGHEQYF | TGTGCCAGCAGTTTACACAATATAAAGGGTCACGAGCAGTACTTC
TRBJ2-3 | TRBD2 | NA | TRBV28 | CASSLYSGRGADTQYF | TGTGCCAGCAGTTTATATAGCGGGAGGGGTGCAGATACGCAGTATTTT
TRBJ1-2 | NA | NA | TRBV28 | CASSLGDKNYGYTF | TGTGCCAGCAGTCTAGGGGACAAGAACTATGGCTACACCTTC
TRBJ2-2 | NA | NA | TRBV10-3 | CAISPGTLYTGELFF | TGTGCCATCAGTCCAGGGACACTTTATACCGGGGAGCTGTTTTTT
TRBJ1-6 | NA | NA | TRBV7-9 | CASSSIKGSPLHF | TGTGCCAGCAGCTCAATAAAGGGGTCACCCCTCCACTTT
TRBJ2-7 | TRBD1 | once | TRBV28 | CASSTPGGRTYEQYF | TGTGCCAGCAGTACCCCAGGGGGTCGGACCTACGAGCAGTACTTC
TRBJ1-2 | TRBD1 | NA | TRBV7-6 | CASSLGTGHGYTF | TGTGCCAGCAGCTTAGGGACAGGGCATGGCTACACCTTC
TRBJ2-5 | TRBD2 | NA | TRBV6-6 | CASSPGGAWGETQYF | TGTGCCAGCAGCCCGGGGGGGGCTTGGGGCGAGACCCAGTACTTC
TRBJ2-7 | TRBD1 | NA | TRBV5-1 | CASSRGDSFYEQYF | TGCGCCAGCAGCAGAGGGGACAGTTTCTACGAGCAGTACTTC
TRBJ1-2 | NA | few | TRBV11-2 | CASRPRIGGGYGYTF | TGTGCCAGCAGACCCCGAATTGGGGGAGGCTATGGCTACACCTTC
TRBJ1-2 | NA | once | TRBV4-3 | CASSQDRDPPYGYTF | TGCGCCAGCAGCCAAGATAGGGATCCCCCTTATGGCTACACCTTC
TRBJ2-1 | NA | NA | TRBV27 | CASSGSPFNNEQFF | TGTGCCAGCAGCGGCAGCCCCTTCAACAATGAGCAGTTCTTC
TRBJ1-1 | NA | NA | TRBV6-5 | CASSPERYTEAFF | TGTGCCAGCAGTCCCGAGCGATACACTGAAGCTTTCTTT
TRBJ2-5 | NA | few | TRBV7-2 | CASSPGRSKGTRTQYF | TGTGCCAGCAGCCCTGGGCGCAGTAAGGGGACGCGGACCCAGTACTTC
TRBJ2-7 | NA | NA | TRBV28 | CASSDPSSYEQYF | TGTGCCAGCAGCGATCCCAGCTCCTACGAGCAGTACTTC
TRBJ1-4 | NA | NA | TRBV9 | CASSAHTGSGKLFF | TGTGCCAGCAGCGCCCACACAGGTAGTGGAAAACTGTTTTTT
TRBJ1-1 | NA | NA | TRBV10-3 | CAISEGRNTEAFF | TGTGCCATCAGTGAGGGAAGGAACACTGAAGCTTTCTTT
TRBJ2-7 | NA | NA | TRBV9 | CASSVEGGSGEQYF | TGTGCCAGCAGCGTAGAGGGGGGAAGCGGGGAGCAGTACTTC
TRBJ2-1 | NA | NA | TRBV6-4 | CASSDSMGWSSYNEQFF | TGTGCCAGCAGTGACTCGATGGGTTGGAGCTCCTACAATGAGCAGTTCTTC
TRBJ2-1 | NA | once | TRBV5-4 | CASSRDGTYNEQFF | TGTGCCAGCAGTCGGGACGGAACCTACAATGAGCAGTTCTTC
TRBJ1-2 | NA | NA | TRBV7-9 | CASSLGTGSYGYTF | TGTGCCAGCAGCTTAGGTACAGGAAGCTATGGCTACACCTTC
TRBJ2-2 | TRBD1 | NA | TRBV5-4 | CASSLQGPTGELFF | TGTGCCAGCAGCTTACAGGGGCCCACCGGGGAGCTGTTTTTT
TRBJ2-7 | NA | NA | TRBV11-2 | CASSPAYEQYF | TGTGCCAGCAGCCCTGCCTACGAGCAGTACTTC
TRBJ2-7 | NA | once | TRBV19 | CASSIALGYEQYF | TGTGCCAGTAGTATAGCCCTTGGATACGAGCAGTACTTC
TRBJ1-3 | NA | NA | TRBV28 | CASREDTGYTNTIYF | TGTGCCAGCAGGGAGGACACTGGCTATACGAACACCATATATTTT
TRBJ2-7 | NA | NA | TRBV28 | CASSLGGALSYEQYF | TGTGCCAGCAGTTTAGGGGGTGCCCTCTCCTACGAGCAGTACTTC
TRBJ2-4 | NA | once | TRBV28 | CASSLGEGVLLAKNIQYF | TGTGCCAGCAGTTTAGGAGAGGGCGTTCTTTTAGCCAAAAACATTCAGTACTTC
TRBJ2-5 | TRBD1 | NA | TRBV4-3 | CASSPGTGFQETQYF | TGCGCCAGCAGCCCGGGGACAGGATTCCAAGAGACCCAGTACTTC
TRBJ1-1 | NA | NA | TRBV6-5 | CASSYGGFVGEAFF | TGTGCCAGCAGTTACGGGGGGTTTGTCGGTGAAGCTTTCTTT
TRBJ2-7 | NA | NA | TRBV19 | CASSMYSLSEQYF | TGTGCCAGTAGTATGTATTCCCTTTCGGAGCAGTACTTC
TRBJ2-2 | NA | once | TRBV4-2 | CASSPERAGELFF | TGTGCCAGCAGCCCCGAGCGCGCCGGGGAGCTGTTTTTT
TRBJ1-2 | NA | few | TRBV19 | CASFERGGGYTF | TGTGCCAGTTTCGAGCGGGGAGGTGGCTACACCTTC
TRBJ2-2 | NA | few | TRBV19 | CASSIRRANTGELFF | TGTGCCAGTAGTATAAGGAGGGCGAACACCGGGGAGCTGTTTTTT
TRBJ1-1 | NA | NA | TRBV7-2 | CASSLDSKRNTEAFF | TGTGCCAGCAGCTTAGACAGCAAAAGGAACACTGAAGCTTTCTTT
TRBJ2-5 | TRBD2 | once | TRBV7-2 | CASRTSGSKETQYF | TGTGCCAGCCGGACTAGCGGGAGTAAAGAGACCCAGTACTTC
TRBJ1-1 | TRBD1 | NA | TRBV27 | CASSSLRQGPRTEAFF | TGTGCCAGCAGTTCCCTTAGACAGGGGCCGAGAACTGAAGCTTTCTTT
TRBJ2-7 | NA | NA | TRBV27 | CASSFRESYEQYF | TGTGCCAGCAGTTTTAGAGAATCCTACGAGCAGTACTTC
TRBJ1-1 | NA | NA | TRBV5-1 | CASSLNGDEAFF | TGCGCCAGCAGCTTGAACGGAGATGAAGCTTTCTTT